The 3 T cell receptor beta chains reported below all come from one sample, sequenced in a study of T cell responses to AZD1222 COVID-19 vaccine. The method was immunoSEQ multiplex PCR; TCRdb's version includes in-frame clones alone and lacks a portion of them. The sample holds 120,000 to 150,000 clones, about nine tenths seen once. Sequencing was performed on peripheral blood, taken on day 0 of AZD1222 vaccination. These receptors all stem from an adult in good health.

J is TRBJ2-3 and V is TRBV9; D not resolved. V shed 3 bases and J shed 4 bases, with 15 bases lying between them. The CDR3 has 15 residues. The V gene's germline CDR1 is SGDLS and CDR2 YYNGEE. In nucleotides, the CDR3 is TGTGCCAGCAGCGGACTCGGGCCTGGCGCAGATACGCAGTATTTT. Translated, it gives CASSGLGPGADTQYF.

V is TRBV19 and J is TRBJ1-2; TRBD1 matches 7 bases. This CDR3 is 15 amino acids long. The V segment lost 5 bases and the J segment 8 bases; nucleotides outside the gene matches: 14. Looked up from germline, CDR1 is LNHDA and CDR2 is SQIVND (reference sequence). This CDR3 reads CASSPTGTGAEGYTF. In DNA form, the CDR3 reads TGTGCCAGTAGTCCCACCGGTACAGGGGCGGAAGGCTACACCTTC.

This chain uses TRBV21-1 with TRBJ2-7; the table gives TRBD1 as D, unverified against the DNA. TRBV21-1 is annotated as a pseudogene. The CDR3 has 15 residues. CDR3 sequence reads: CASCKSGQNTYEQYF. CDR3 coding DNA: TGTGCCAGCTGTAAGTCTGGACAGAATACCTACGAGCAGTACTTC.